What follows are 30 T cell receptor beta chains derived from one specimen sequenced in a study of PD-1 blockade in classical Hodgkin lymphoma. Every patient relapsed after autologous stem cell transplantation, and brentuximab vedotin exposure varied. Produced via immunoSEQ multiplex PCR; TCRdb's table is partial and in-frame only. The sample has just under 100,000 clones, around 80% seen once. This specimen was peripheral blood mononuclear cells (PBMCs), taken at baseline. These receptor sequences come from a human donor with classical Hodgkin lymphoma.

The CDR3 DNA follows: TGCGCCAGCAGGGGCTACCTTAGCTCCTACGAGCAGTACTTC. It encodes CASRGYLSSYEQYF. V and J are TRBV10-2 and TRBJ2-7; no definite D call. Trimming stripped 6 bases from V and 0 bases from J, with 12 bases between. Germline V gene data show CDR1 as WSHSY and CDR2 as SAAADI. The CDR3 is 14 residues long.

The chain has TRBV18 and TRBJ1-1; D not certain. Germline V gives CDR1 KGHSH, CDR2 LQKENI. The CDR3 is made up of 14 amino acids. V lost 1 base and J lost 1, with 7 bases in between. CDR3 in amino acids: CASSPRVENTEAFF. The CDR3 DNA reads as TGTGCCAGCTCACCACGGGTAGAGAACACTGAAGCTTTCTTT. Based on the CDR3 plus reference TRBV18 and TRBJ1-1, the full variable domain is NAGVMQNPRHLVRRRGQEARLRCSPMKGHSHVYWYRQLPEEGLKFMVYLQKENIIDESGMPKERFSAEFPKEGPSILRIQQVVRGDSAAYFCASSPRVENTEAFFGQGTRLTVV.

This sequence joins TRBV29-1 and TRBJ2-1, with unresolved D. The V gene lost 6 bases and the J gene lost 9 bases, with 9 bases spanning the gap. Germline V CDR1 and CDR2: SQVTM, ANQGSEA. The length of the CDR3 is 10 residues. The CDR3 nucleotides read TGCAGCGTCCAGACAATTGAGCAGTTCTTC. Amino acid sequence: CSVQTIEQFF.

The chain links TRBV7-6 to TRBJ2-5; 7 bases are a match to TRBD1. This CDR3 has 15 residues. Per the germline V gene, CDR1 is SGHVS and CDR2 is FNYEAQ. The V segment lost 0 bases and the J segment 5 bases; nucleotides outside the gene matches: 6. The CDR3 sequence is CASSLATTGEETQYF. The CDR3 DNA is TGTGCCAGCAGCTTAGCCACAACAGGGGAGGAGACCCAGTACTTC.

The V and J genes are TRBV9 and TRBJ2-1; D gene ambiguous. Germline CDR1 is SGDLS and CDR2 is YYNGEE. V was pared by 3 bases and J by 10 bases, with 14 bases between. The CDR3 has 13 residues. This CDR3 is CASSEAPGLEQFF. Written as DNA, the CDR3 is TGTGCCAGCAGCGAGGCCCCGGGCCTAGAGCAGTTCTTC.

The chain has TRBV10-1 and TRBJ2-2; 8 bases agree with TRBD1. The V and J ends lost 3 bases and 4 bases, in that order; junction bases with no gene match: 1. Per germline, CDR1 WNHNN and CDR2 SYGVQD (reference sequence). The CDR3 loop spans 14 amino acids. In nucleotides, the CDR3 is TGCGCCAGCAGTGATACAGGGGGCACCGGGGAGCTGTTTTTT. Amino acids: CASSDTGGTGELFF.

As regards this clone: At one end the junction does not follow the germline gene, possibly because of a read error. CDR3 protein: CANSYTSASYEQYF. CDR3 nucleotide sequence: TGTGCCAACTCATATACTAGCGCCTCCTACGAGCAGTACTTC. The chain uses TRBV18 and TRBJ2-7, with 7 bases fitting TRBD2. This CDR3 is built from 14 residues. Germline V lookup: CDR1 KGHSH, CDR2 LQKENI.

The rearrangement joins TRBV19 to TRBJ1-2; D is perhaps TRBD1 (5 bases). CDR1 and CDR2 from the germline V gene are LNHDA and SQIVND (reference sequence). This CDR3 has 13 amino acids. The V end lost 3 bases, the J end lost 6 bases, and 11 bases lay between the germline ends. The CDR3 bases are TGTGCCAGTAGTATGGGGGTAGACGATGGCTACACCTTC. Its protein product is CASSMGVDDGYTF.

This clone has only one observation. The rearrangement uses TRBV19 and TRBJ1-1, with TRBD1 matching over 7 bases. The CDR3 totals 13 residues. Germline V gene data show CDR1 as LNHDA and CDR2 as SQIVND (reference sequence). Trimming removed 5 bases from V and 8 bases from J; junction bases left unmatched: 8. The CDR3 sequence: CASSLTGTAEAFF. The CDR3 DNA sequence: TGTGCCAGTAGTCTCACCGGGACAGCCGAAGCTTTCTTT.

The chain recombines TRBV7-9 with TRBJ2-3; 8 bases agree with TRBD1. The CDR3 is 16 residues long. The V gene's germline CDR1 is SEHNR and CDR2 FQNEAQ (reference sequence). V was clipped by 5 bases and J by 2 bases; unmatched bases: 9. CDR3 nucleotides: TGTGCCAGCAGCCACCGACAGGGGCTAGTCACAGATACGCAGTATTTT. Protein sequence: CASSHRQGLVTDTQYF. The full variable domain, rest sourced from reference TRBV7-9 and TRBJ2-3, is DTGVSQNPRHKITKRGQNVTFRCDPISEHNRLYWYRQTLGQGPEFLTYFQNEAQLEKSRLLSDRFSAERPKGSFSTLEIQRTEQGDSAMYLCASSHRQGLVTDTQYFGPGTRLTVL.

In nucleotides, the CDR3 is TGTGCCAGCAGCCTGGAGGGGGCGAGACCCCAAGAGACCCAGTACTTC. This translates into CASSLEGARPQETQYF. This chain links TRBV9 with TRBJ2-5, with D tentatively TRBD1 (7 bases). V gave up 4 bases and J gave up 1 base, with 17 bases separating them. There are 16 residues in the CDR3. CDR1 and CDR2 from the germline V gene are SGDLS and YYNGEE.

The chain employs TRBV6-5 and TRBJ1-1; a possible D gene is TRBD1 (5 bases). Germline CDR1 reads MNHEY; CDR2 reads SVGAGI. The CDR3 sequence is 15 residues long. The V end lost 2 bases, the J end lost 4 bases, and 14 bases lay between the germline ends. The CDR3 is CASSYHRSGGTEAFF. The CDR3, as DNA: TGTGCCAGCAGTTACCATAGGTCGGGGGGCACTGAAGCTTTCTTT.

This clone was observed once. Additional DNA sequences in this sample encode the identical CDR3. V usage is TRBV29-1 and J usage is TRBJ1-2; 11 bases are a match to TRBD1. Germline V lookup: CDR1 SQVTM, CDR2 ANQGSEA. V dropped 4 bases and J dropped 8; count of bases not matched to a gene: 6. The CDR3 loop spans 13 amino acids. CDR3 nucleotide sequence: TGCAGCGTTGTTGGACAGGGGGCATGGGGCTACACCTTC. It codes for CSVVGQGAWGYTF.

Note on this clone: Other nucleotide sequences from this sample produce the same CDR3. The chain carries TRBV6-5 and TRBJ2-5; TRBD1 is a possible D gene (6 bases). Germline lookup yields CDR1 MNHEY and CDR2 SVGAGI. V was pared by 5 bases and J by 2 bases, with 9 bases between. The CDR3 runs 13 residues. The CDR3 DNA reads TGTGCCAGCAGTCGAGACAGGCAAGAGACCCAGTACTTC. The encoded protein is CASSRDRQETQYF.

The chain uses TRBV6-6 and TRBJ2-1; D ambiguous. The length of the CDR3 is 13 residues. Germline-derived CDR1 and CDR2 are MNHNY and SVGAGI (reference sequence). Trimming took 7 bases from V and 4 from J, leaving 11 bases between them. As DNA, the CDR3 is TGTGCCAGCAATGGCGGCATTTACAATGAGCAGTTCTTC. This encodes CASNGGIYNEQFF.

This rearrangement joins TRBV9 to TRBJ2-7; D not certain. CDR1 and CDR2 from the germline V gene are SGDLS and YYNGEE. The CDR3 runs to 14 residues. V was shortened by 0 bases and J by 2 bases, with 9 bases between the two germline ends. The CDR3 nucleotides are TGTGCCAGCAGCGTAGATCCAGAAACCTACGAGCAGTACTTC. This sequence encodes CASSVDPETYEQYF.

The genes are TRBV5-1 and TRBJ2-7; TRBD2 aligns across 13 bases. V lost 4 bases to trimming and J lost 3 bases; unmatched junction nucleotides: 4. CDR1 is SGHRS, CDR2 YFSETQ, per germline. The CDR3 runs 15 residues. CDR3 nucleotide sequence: TGCGCCAGCAGCACCGGGACTAGCGGGATCTACGAGCAGTACTTC. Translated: CASSTGTSGIYEQYF.

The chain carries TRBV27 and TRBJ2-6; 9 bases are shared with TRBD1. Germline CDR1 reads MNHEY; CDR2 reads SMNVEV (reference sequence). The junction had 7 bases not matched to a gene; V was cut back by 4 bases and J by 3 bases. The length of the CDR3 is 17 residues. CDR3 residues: CASSYRDRVFGANVLTF. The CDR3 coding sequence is TGTGCCAGCAGTTACCGGGACAGGGTTTTTGGGGCCAACGTCCTGACTTTC.

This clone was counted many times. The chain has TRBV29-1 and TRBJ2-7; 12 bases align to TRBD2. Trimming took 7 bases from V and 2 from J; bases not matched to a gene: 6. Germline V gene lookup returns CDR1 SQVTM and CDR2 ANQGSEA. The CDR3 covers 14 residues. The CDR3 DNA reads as TGCAGCGCCGAACTAGCGGGAGGAACCTACGAGCAGTACTTC. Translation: CSAELAGGTYEQYF.

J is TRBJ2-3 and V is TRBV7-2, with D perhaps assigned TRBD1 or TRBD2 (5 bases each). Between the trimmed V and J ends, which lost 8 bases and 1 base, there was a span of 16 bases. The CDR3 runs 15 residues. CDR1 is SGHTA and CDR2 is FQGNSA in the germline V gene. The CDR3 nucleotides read TGTGCCAGCGCCCCCTATGGGGGAGGCACAGATACGCAGTATTTT. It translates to CASAPYGGGTDTQYF.

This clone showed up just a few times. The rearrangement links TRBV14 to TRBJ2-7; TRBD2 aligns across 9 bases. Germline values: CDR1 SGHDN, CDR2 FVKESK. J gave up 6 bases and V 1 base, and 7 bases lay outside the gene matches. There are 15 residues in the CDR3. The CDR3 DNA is TGTGCCAGCAGCCAAGTAAGGCGGGAGGGAGCCGAGCAGTACTTC. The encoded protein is CASSQVRREGAEQYF.

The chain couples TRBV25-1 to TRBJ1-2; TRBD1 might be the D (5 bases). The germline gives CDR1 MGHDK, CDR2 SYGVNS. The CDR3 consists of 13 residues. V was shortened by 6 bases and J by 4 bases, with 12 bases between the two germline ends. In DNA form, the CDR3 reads TGTGCCAGCAGAGGGGCCAACCGCTATGGCTACACCTTC. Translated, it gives CASRGANRYGYTF.

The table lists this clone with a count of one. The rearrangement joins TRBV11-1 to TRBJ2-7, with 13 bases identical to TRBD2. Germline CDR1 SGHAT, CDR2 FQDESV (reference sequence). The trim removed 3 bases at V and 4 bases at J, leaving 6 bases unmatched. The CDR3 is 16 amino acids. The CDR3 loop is CASSLDGLAGVYEQYF. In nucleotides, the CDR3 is TGTGCCAGCAGCTTGGACGGACTAGCGGGAGTGTACGAGCAGTACTTC. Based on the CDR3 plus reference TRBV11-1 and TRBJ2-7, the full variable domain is EAEVAQSPRYKITEKSQAVAFWCDPISGHATLYWYRQILGQGPELLVQFQDESVVDDSQLPKDRFSAERLKGVDSTLKIQPAELGDSAMYLCASSLDGLAGVYEQYFGPGTRLTVT.

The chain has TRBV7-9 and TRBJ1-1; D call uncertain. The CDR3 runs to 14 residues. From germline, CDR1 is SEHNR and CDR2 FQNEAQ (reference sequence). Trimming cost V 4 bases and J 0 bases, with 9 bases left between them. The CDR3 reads CASSSLGVNTEAFF. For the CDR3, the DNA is TGTGCCAGCAGCTCCCTTGGGGTGAACACTGAAGCTTTCTTT. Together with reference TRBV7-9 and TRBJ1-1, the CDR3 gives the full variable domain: DTGVSQNPRHKITKRGQNVTFRCDPISEHNRLYWYRQTLGQGPEFLTYFQNEAQLEKSRLLSDRFSAERPKGSFSTLEIQRTEQGDSAMYLCASSSLGVNTEAFFGQGTRLTVV.

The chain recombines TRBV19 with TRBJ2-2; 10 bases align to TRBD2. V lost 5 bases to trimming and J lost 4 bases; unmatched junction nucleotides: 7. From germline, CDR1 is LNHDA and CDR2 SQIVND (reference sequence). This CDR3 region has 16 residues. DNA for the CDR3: TGTGCCAGTAGTTCTAGCGGGAGCGGGGGCACCGGGGAGCTGTTTTTT. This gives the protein CASSSSGSGGTGELFF.

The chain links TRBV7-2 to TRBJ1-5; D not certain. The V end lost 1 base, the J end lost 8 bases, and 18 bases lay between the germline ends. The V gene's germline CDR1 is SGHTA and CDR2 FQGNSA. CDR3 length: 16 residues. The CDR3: CASSLESTWEREPQHF. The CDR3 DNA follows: TGTGCCAGCAGCTTAGAGTCTACGTGGGAAAGGGAGCCCCAGCATTTT.

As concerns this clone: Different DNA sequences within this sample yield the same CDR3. In DNA, the CDR3 is TGTGCCAGCAGCTTGTCAGGGAATAGCAATCAGCCCCAGCATTTT. Translation gives CASSLSGNSNQPQHF. The rearrangement joins TRBV5-6 to TRBJ1-5; TRBD1 is a possible D gene (5 bases). Germline V gene data show CDR1 as SGHDT and CDR2 as YYEEEE. The CDR3 runs to 15 residues. V lost 1 base to trimming and J lost 0 bases, with 8 bases between them.

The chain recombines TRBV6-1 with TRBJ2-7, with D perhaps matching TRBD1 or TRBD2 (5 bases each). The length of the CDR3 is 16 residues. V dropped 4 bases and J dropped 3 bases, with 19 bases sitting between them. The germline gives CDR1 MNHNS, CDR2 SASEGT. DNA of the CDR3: TGTGCCAGCAGTGCCCTCGCCGGGACCGCGATCTACGAGCAGTACTTC. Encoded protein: CASSALAGTAIYEQYF.

As DNA, the CDR3 is TGTGCCAGCTCCCTACGGGACACCGAGCAGTACTTC. Translated, it gives CASSLRDTEQYF. The chain carries TRBV18 and TRBJ2-7; TRBD1 is a possible D gene (6 bases). V lost 6 bases and J 6 bases, leaving 12 bases between the germline ends. The length of the CDR3 is 12 residues. In germline, CDR1 is KGHSH, CDR2 LQKENI.

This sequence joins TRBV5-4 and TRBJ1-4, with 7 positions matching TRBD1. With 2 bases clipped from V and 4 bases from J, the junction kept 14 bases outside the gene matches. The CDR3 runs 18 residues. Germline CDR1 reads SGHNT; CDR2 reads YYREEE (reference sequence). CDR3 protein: CASSFGTASNRFNEKLFF. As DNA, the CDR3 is TGTGCCAGCAGCTTCGGGACAGCGTCGAACCGCTTTAATGAAAAACTGTTTTTT.